This passage covers 14 T cell receptor beta chains from one sample sequenced in a study of blood T cell repertoires in COVID-19. Produced via immunoSEQ multiplex PCR; TCRdb's table is partial and in-frame only. The table lists 200,000 to 250,000 clones, over 80% of them singletons. The sample comprised PBMCs or T cells enriched from blood (not recorded which). These receptors came from a woman aged 35 to 49 who had recovered from COVID-19.

About this clone: At one end the junction does not follow the germline gene, possibly because of a read error. The chain has TRBV15 and TRBJ1-2; D call uncertain. The CDR3 contains 15 residues. Germline-derived CDR1 and CDR2 are LNHNV and YYDKDF (reference sequence). In nucleotides, the CDR3 is TGTGCCACCAGCGGAGACCCATCCCCGGGCTATGGCTACACCTTC. Its protein product is CATSGDPSPGYGYTF.

The chain has TRBV4-1 and TRBJ1-5; unclear D gene. From germline, CDR1 is MGHRA and CDR2 YSYEKL. The length of the CDR3 is 13 residues. V lost 0 bases and J lost 10, with 10 bases in between. The CDR3 coding sequence is TGCGCCAGCAGCCAAGATCAACGGGAACCCCAGCATTTT. Translating gives CASSQDQREPQHF.

The chain employs TRBV11-2 and TRBJ2-5; TRBD2 matches at 12 bases. This CDR3 has 15 residues. With V trimmed by 5 bases and J by 4 bases, 5 bases remained unmatched. Germline V CDR1 and CDR2: SGHAT, FQNNGV. The CDR3, as DNA: TGTGCCAGCAGCGGTGGACTAGCGGGAATAGAGACCCAGTACTTC. It codes for CASSGGLAGIETQYF. Looking up the rest from reference TRBV11-2 and TRBJ2-5 gives the full variable domain: EAGVAQSPRYKIIEKRQSVAFWCNPISGHATLYWYQQILGQGPKLLIQFQNNGVVDDSQLPKDRFSAERLKGVDSTLKIQPAKLEDSAVYLCASSGGLAGIETQYFGPGTRLLVL.

V is TRBV5-1 and J is TRBJ2-1; 10 nucleotides agree with TRBD2. The CDR3 is 16 residues long. The V segment lost 7 bases and the J segment 6 bases; nucleotides outside the gene matches: 13. Germline V CDR1 and CDR2: SGHRS, YFSETQ. CDR3 in DNA: TGCGCCAGCCGATTTACTAGCGGGGAGGGTGGCAATGAGCAGTTCTTC. Translated, it gives CASRFTSGEGGNEQFF.

The CDR3 protein is CASRTATSGSYEQFF. The CDR3 DNA follows: TGTGCCAGCAGAACGGCGACTAGCGGGAGTTATGAGCAGTTCTTC. The chain links TRBV6-5 to TRBJ2-1; 12 nucleotides line up with TRBD2. CDR3 length equals 15 residues. The V and J ends lost 6 bases and 8 bases, in that order; junction bases with no gene match: 8. The germline CDR1 and CDR2 sequences are MNHEY and SVGAGI.

This chain links TRBV9 with TRBJ2-7; D may be TRBD2 (6 bases). Trimming shortened V by 0 bases and J by 4 bases, and 14 bases separated the two germline ends. Germline lookup yields CDR1 SGDLS and CDR2 YYNGEE. CDR3 size: 15 residues. CDR3 amino acids: CASSVAPGLRYEQYF. The CDR3 coding sequence is TGTGCCAGCAGCGTAGCCCCGGGACTCCGGTACGAGCAGTACTTC.

The chain links TRBV30 to TRBJ2-5; TRBD2 agrees at 12 bases. Germline CDR1 is GTSNPN and CDR2 is SVGIG (reference sequence). The CDR3 totals 17 residues. V dropped 0 bases and J dropped 4; count of bases not matched to a gene: 9. CDR3 DNA sequence: TGTGCCTGGAGTGTTAAAGGACTAGCGGGAATCGGAGAGACCCAGTACTTC. As protein: CAWSVKGLAGIGETQYF.

Only a few counts were recorded for this clone. This same CDR3 is encoded by further DNA sequences in the sample. The chain has TRBV27 and TRBJ1-2, with a weak D call TRBD1 (6 bases). Per germline, CDR1 MNHEY and CDR2 SMNVEV (reference sequence). Trimming took 5 bases from V and 2 from J, leaving 9 bases between them. The CDR3 is 13 amino acids. In DNA, the CDR3 is TGTGCCAGCAGTGCTACAGGGAACTATGGCTACACCTTC. Translation: CASSATGNYGYTF.

This sequence joins TRBV24-1 and TRBJ2-5; 7 bases align to TRBD1. In germline, CDR1 is KGHDR, CDR2 SFDVKD. This CDR3 spans 17 amino acids. Trimming took 4 bases from V and 4 from J; bases not matched to a gene: 14. In DNA, the CDR3 is TGTGCCACCAGTGACTCCAACAGGGGAGATTGGGCAGAGACCCAGTACTTC. It yields the protein CATSDSNRGDWAETQYF.

The rearrangement links TRBV7-6 to TRBJ2-5; possibly TRBD1 for D (6 bases). The CDR3 is 15 amino acids. Germline assignment: CDR1 SGHVS and CDR2 FNYEAQ. V was shortened by 4 bases and J by 1 base, with 13 bases between the two germline ends. The CDR3 sequence is CASSSEGHSQETQYF. The CDR3 region has the DNA TGTGCCAGCAGCTCCGAGGGACATTCCCAAGAGACCCAGTACTTC.

This clone was detected once. J is TRBJ2-7 and V is TRBV5-1, with 7 positions matching TRBD1. The CDR3 is 14 amino acids. The trim removed 5 bases at V and 1 base at J, leaving 6 bases unmatched. Germline V CDR1 and CDR2: SGHRS, YFSETQ. The CDR3 DNA is TGCGCCAGCAGACTAGGGACAGCTTCCTACGAGCAGTACTTC. Its translation: CASRLGTASYEQYF.

This clone is a singleton in its sample. The rearrangement links TRBV7-9 to TRBJ2-1; D may be TRBD1 (6 bases). V dropped 1 base and J dropped 3 bases, with 10 bases sitting between them. Per the germline V gene, CDR1 is SEHNR and CDR2 is FQNEAQ (reference sequence). The CDR3 length is 15 residues. CDR3 in DNA: TGTGCCAGCAGCTTAGGGACAGCCCTCTACAATGAGCAGTTCTTC. Translating it yields CASSLGTALYNEQFF.

The chain combines TRBV15 with TRBJ1-4; D unresolved. Germline V gene lookup returns CDR1 LNHNV and CDR2 YYDKDF (reference sequence). The CDR3 has 15 residues. V shed 2 bases and J shed 8 bases, with 15 bases lying between them. CDR3 loop: CATSRNRDSGEKLFF. CDR3 in DNA: TGTGCCACCAGCAGAAACCGGGATAGTGGAGAAAAACTGTTTTTT.

The V call is TRBV9, the J call TRBJ2-3; 7 nucleotides line up with TRBD1. Germline trimming cut 4 bases from V and 3 bases from J; bases unmatched to any gene: 11. Germline V gives CDR1 SGDLS, CDR2 YYNGEE. The CDR3 totals 16 residues. In DNA, the CDR3 is TGTGCCAGCAGCTCACCTACAGGGGCAAGAACAGATACGCAGTATTTT. This sequence encodes CASSSPTGARTDTQYF.